What follows are 22 T cell receptor beta chains derived from one specimen sequenced in a study of OX40 agonist ivuxolimab in advanced cancers. The protocol was immunoSEQ multiplex PCR, while the TCRdb copy is restricted to in-frame clones and leaves out a portion. Found here are under 85,000 clones, approximately 86% of them singletons; the top ten hold roughly 0.77%. The sequencing used CD4+ or CD8+ T cells sorted from blood, collected in a trial of the OX40 agonist ivuxolimab. Source of these receptors: an adult with an advanced solid tumor such as melanoma, head and neck, liver or kidney cancer.

V gene TRBV18 combines with J gene TRBJ1-1; D ambiguous. From germline, CDR1 is KGHSH and CDR2 LQKENI. V gave up 3 bases and J gave up 1 base, with 9 bases separating them. This CDR3 region has 14 residues. The CDR3: CASSPETANTEAFF. The CDR3, as DNA: TGTGCCAGCTCACCGGAAACCGCGAACACTGAAGCTTTCTTT.

This chain joins TRBV27 and TRBJ2-7; 8 positions match TRBD2. Losses at the gene ends were 5 bases for V and 0 bases for J; bases not matched to a gene: 6. Germline lookup yields CDR1 MNHEY and CDR2 SMNVEV (reference sequence). This CDR3 has 15 amino acids. The CDR3 loop is CASSPRGGSSYEQYF. CDR3 sequence (DNA): TGTGCCAGCAGTCCTCGGGGGGGGAGCTCCTACGAGCAGTACTTC.

The chain employs TRBV7-9 and TRBJ1-2, with 9 bases aligning to TRBD1. The CDR3 spans 14 residues. Per germline, CDR1 SEHNR and CDR2 FQNEAQ (reference sequence). Losses at the gene ends were 3 bases for V and 5 bases for J; bases not matched to a gene: 4. For the CDR3, the DNA is TGTGCCAGCAGCTTTGGACAGGGGCGTTATGGCTACACCTTC. Its protein product is CASSFGQGRYGYTF.

This rearrangement joins TRBV13 to TRBJ1-1; D unclear. The CDR3 extends over 15 amino acids. Germline V lookup: CDR1 PRHDT, CDR2 FYEKMQ (reference sequence). V was shortened by 6 bases and J by 4 bases, with 18 bases between the two germline ends. CDR3 protein: CASRSFVPGITEAFF. CDR3 nucleotide sequence: TGTGCCAGCAGATCATTTGTCCCAGGAATCACTGAAGCTTTCTTT.

The gene calls are TRBV19 and TRBJ2-5, with D perhaps being TRBD1 or TRBD2 (5 bases each). V was cut by 2 bases and J by 0 bases, with 10 bases left in between. Germline CDR1 is LNHDA and CDR2 is SQIVND (reference sequence). CDR3 length: 15 residues. In DNA form, the CDR3 reads TGTGCCAGTAGTATATCCGGGACGTACCAAGAGACCCAGTACTTC. As protein: CASSISGTYQETQYF.

V gene TRBV4-2 combines with J gene TRBJ2-1; D call uncertain. V lost 0 bases and J 0 bases, leaving 9 bases between the germline ends. Germline CDR1 is LGHNA and CDR2 is YNFKEQ. There are 16 residues in the CDR3. The CDR3 sequence is CASSQEGRVSYNEQFF. The DNA for the CDR3 is TGTGCCAGCAGCCAAGAGGGTCGGGTCTCCTACAATGAGCAGTTCTTC.

The V gene is TRBV5-1, the J gene TRBJ2-6; D gene uncertain. Deletions cut 1 base from V and 1 base from J, with 9 bases between. The CDR3 has 16 amino acids. CDR1 is SGHRS, CDR2 YFSETQ, per germline. CDR3 sequence reads: CASSLRVASGANVLTF. In DNA form, the CDR3 reads TGCGCCAGCAGCTTGAGGGTTGCGTCTGGGGCCAACGTCCTGACTTTC.

This sequence joins TRBV10-2 and TRBJ1-1; 7 nucleotides agree with TRBD1. The germline V gene encodes CDR1 WSHSY and CDR2 SAAADI. The CDR3 extends over 14 amino acids. The ends lost 5 bases at V and 9 bases at J; junction bases unmatched: 12. CDR3 amino acids: CASSSSRGGGKAFF. DNA of the CDR3: TGCGCCAGCAGTTCTTCCCGGGGAGGGGGCAAAGCTTTCTTT.

J is TRBJ2-2 and V is TRBV6-5; the D gene is possibly TRBD2 (5 bases). Trimming took 0 bases from V and 5 from J, leaving 7 bases between them. This CDR3 is built from 14 residues. From germline, CDR1 is MNHEY and CDR2 SVGAGI. The CDR3: CASSYSRRTGELFF. Written as DNA, the CDR3 is TGTGCCAGCAGTTACTCGAGGAGGACCGGGGAGCTGTTTTTT.

The chain employs TRBV11-2 and TRBJ2-3; tentative D call: TRBD1 (6 bases). V was clipped by 1 base and J by 7 bases, with 15 bases between them. The CDR3 runs to 15 residues. CDR1 SGHAT and CDR2 FQNNGV come from the germline V gene. In nucleotides, the CDR3 is TGTGCCAGCAGCTTAGTCAGGGGAACATTGAATACGCAGTATTTT. Translating it yields CASSLVRGTLNTQYF.

The rearrangement links TRBV29-1 to TRBJ1-2, with TRBD1 matching over 7 bases. V was clipped by 0 bases and J by 5 bases; unmatched bases: 3. Germline V gene data show CDR1 as SQVTM and CDR2 as ANQGSEA. CDR3 length equals 13 residues. The DNA for the CDR3 is TGCAGCGTTGAAGAGGGGGGACAGTATGGCTACACCTTC. Its protein product is CSVEEGGQYGYTF. Drawing the rest from reference TRBV29-1 and TRBJ1-2, the complete variable domain is SAVISQKPSRDICQRGTSLTIQCQVDSQVTMMFWYRQQPGQSLTLIATANQGSEATYESGFVIDKFPISRPNLTFSTLTVSNMSPEDSSIYLCSVEEGGQYGYTFGSGTRLTVV.

Written as DNA, the CDR3 is TGTGCCAGCAGCTTCCGAGGGGGGCGGGGCACAGATACGCAGTATTTT. Translation: CASSFRGGRGTDTQYF. This chain joins TRBV7-2 and TRBJ2-3; D tentatively reads TRBD1 or TRBD2 (6 bases each). Trimming took off 3 bases at V and 1 base at J, with 14 bases between the two ends. This CDR3 has 16 residues. Germline CDR1 and CDR2: SGHTA and FQGNSA.

The chain carries TRBV4-2 and TRBJ1-2; possible D gene TRBD1, 5 bases. V lost 3 bases and J lost 4, with 9 bases in between. Germline CDR1 LGHNA, CDR2 YNFKEQ. The CDR3 is 13 amino acids. In DNA, the CDR3 is TGTGCCAGCAGCCAGAGGGGATTCTATGGCTACACCTTC. Amino acids: CASSQRGFYGYTF.

This chain connects TRBV10-3 to TRBJ2-1; D may be TRBD2 (5 bases). The length of the CDR3 is 16 residues. Trimming stripped 0 bases from V and 4 bases from J, with 13 bases between. Germline values: CDR1 ENHRY, CDR2 SYGVKD. CDR3 region: CAISESKGVAYNEQFF. The CDR3, as DNA: TGTGCCATCAGTGAGTCAAAGGGAGTAGCTTACAATGAGCAGTTCTTC.

The rearrangement joins TRBV27 to TRBJ2-7; TRBD1 matches at 8 bases. The CDR3 has 14 residues. The V segment lost 7 bases and the J segment 7 bases; nucleotides outside the gene matches: 12. Germline CDR1 MNHEY, CDR2 SMNVEV (reference sequence). The CDR3 DNA reads TGTGCCAGCAACACCGGGACAGGAGTATCGGAGCAGTACTTC. It encodes CASNTGTGVSEQYF.

The chain carries TRBV7-2 and TRBJ2-1; D may correspond to TRBD1 or TRBD2 (5 bases each). V was shortened by 2 bases and J by 11 bases, with 7 bases between the two germline ends. The CDR3 extends over 11 amino acids. Germline V lookup: CDR1 SGHTA, CDR2 FQGNSA. The CDR3 protein is CASSLTGQQFF. In DNA, the CDR3 is TGTGCCAGCAGCTTAACGGGGCAGCAGTTCTTC.

The chain combines TRBV7-9 with TRBJ1-4, with 9 bases identical to TRBD1. The CDR3 is made up of 19 amino acids. Germline CDR1 SEHNR, CDR2 FQNEAQ (reference sequence). V lost 5 bases and J lost 5; bases outside the gene matches: 18. CDR3 residues: CASSPAQGTGPLSNEKLFF. The CDR3 coding sequence is TGTGCCAGCAGCCCAGCGCAGGGGACAGGGCCCCTCTCAAATGAAAAACTGTTTTTT. The full variable domain, completed using reference TRBV7-9 and TRBJ1-4, is DTGVSQNPRHKITKRGQNVTFRCDPISEHNRLYWYRQTLGQGPEFLTYFQNEAQLEKSRLLSDRFSAERPKGSFSTLEIQRTEQGDSAMYLCASSPAQGTGPLSNEKLFFGSGTQLSVL.

The CDR3 protein is CASSGGDGLKGQPQHF. DNA for the CDR3: TGCGCCAGCAGCGGAGGGGACGGGCTTAAGGGTCAGCCCCAGCATTTT. This chain joins TRBV5-1 and TRBJ1-5; the D gene is possibly TRBD1 (5 bases). The CDR3 is 16 amino acids. Between the trimmed V and J ends, which lost 4 bases and 6 bases, there was a span of 20 bases. Germline assignment: CDR1 SGHRS and CDR2 YFSETQ.

V gene TRBV7-8 combines with J gene TRBJ2-7; D is uncertain. Germline V gene data show CDR1 as SGHVS and CDR2 as FQNEAQ. V lost 5 bases to trimming and J lost 1 base, with 15 bases between them. The CDR3 covers 15 residues. CDR3 bases: TGTGCCAGCAGCCCAGCCACGGGCGATTCCTACGAGCAGTACTTC. It encodes CASSPATGDSYEQYF.

The V gene is TRBV5-1, the J gene TRBJ2-3; D gene ambiguous. The CDR3 contains 14 residues. Trimming cost V 0 bases and J 1 base, with 6 bases left between them. In germline, CDR1 is SGHRS, CDR2 YFSETQ. For the CDR3, the DNA is TGCGCCAGCAGCTTGGTGGTGGGCACAGATACGCAGTATTTT. Residues: CASSLVVGTDTQYF.

The chain couples TRBV4-1 to TRBJ2-7; 11 nucleotides agree with TRBD1. This CDR3 contains 18 residues. Germline V gene data show CDR1 as MGHRA and CDR2 as YSYEKL. Trimming removed 4 bases from V and 3 bases from J; junction bases left unmatched: 14. The DNA of the CDR3 is TGCGCCAGCAGCCCGGGGGGACAGGGGGAGACGCCTGACTACGAGCAGTACTTC. It specifies CASSPGGQGETPDYEQYF.

The chain recombines TRBV13 with TRBJ1-2; TRBD1 aligns across 9 bases. The V gene's germline CDR1 is PRHDT and CDR2 FYEKMQ (reference sequence). V was pared by 5 bases and J by 6 bases, with 4 bases of the junction left unmatched. The CDR3 extends over 13 amino acids. The CDR3 here is CASSHTGGHGYTF. In DNA form, the CDR3 reads TGTGCCAGCAGCCACACAGGGGGCCATGGCTACACCTTC.